This entry is about one T cell receptor beta chain. Its antigen is unknown. TCRdb processed the reads anew with MiXCR; each CDR3 protein has one entry. This sample has some 680,000 distinct CDR3 sequences, with about a third found just once. These data come from a study of T cell repertoires in cytomegalovirus infection. Study-level information: Public TCR beta signature analysis indicated the presence of both CMV infection and matching HLA type. General study findings and limits: The response measured ex vivo was dominated by TCR beta clonotypes (HLA-C-restricted and CMV-specific).

J gave up 1 base and V 5 bases, and 2 bases lay outside the gene matches. This CDR3 region has 13 residues. The chain carries TRBV12-3 or TRBV12-4 and TRBJ2-7, with 7 bases lining up with TRBD2. The source of this sequence is a human donor in good health (CMV status not recorded). Some clones in this sample may be carry-over from other donors' samples. Material for sequencing was PBMCs. The CDR3 reads CASSPRESYEQYF. The CDR3 nucleotides are TGTGCCAGCAGTCCGCGGGAGTCCTACGAGCAGTACTTC.